The source of this T cell receptor beta chain is a study of type 1 and type 2 diabetes patients. Peripheral blood, around 9.5 milliliters per participant, was collected. PCR was run on genomic DNA. Multiplex PCR with 30 forward and 13 reverse primers amplified the TCR beta CDR3. Each CDR3 protein gets one entry after TCRdb re-called the multiplex PCR reads with MiXCR. The data hold 250,000 or so distinct CDR3 sequences, with 45% to 60% observed a single time. The CDR3 runs to 12 residues. V lost 7 bases and J 4 bases, leaving 11 bases between the germline ends. Per germline, CDR1 SQVTM and CDR2 ANQGSEA.

The sequenced material came from peripheral blood mononuclear cells (PBMCs). The sequence was obtained from a man aged 18 to 35 with type 2 diabetes. The chain employs TRBV29-1 and TRBJ2-1, with TRBD1 as a possible D gene (5 bases). CDR3 nucleotide sequence: TGCAGCGCCCAGGGTCGGTACAATGAGCAGTTCTTC. Translated: CSAQGRYNEQFF.